This T cell receptor beta chain was recovered during a study of T cell repertoires in cytomegalovirus infection (dated by TCRdb to the late 2010s). About the investigation overall: Alongside well-studied HLA-B-restricted epitopes, the peptide stimulations were aimed at recently identified HLA-C-restricted CMV epitopes, whose presentation resists viral immunomodulation. Donor HLA type was relevant to the analysis, because carriage of CMV infection together with the matching HLA type was indicated by public TCR beta signatures.

What the treatment or condition label conveys for this sample: in vitro stimulation with specific CMV peptide epitopes to enrich CMV-specific T cells. What the study reported, not specific to this receptor: The ex vivo response was dominated by HLA-C-restricted CMV-specific TCR beta clonotypes, which also provided the single most frequent clonotype in two of eight donors. Carriers of CMV infection plus the relevant HLA type were discriminated by the cumulative frequency of public TCR beta family members in the study cohort and in an independent roughly 340-donor cohort.

Inclusive of the bounding cysteine and phenylalanine, the CDR3 is 16 residues long. This entry keeps only the CDR3 DNA: 48 bases, framed from base 1. Sequences DFQATT (CDR1) and SNEGSKA (CDR2) are obtained from the germline V gene (reference sequence). Cut back by 0 bases and 2 bases, the V and J ends lie 11 bases apart. The reads were generated on an Illumina HiSeq 1500. TCRdb applied fastp at Q25 and MiXCR to the public reads, then kept only in-frame beta chains. Each entry is one CDR3 protein sequence, shown with its most common DNA and genes. This sample lists 250,000 to 400,000 distinct CDR3 sequences; more than 20% were detected once. More than 10% of the sample belongs to the ten largest clones. On this clonotype: The clone's antigen remains unknown. No base-level quality is on record; no much larger clone is a single base apart.

The rearranged segments are TRBV20-1 and TRBJ2-6; the D gene is possibly TRBD1, with 6 bases matching. This TCR was sampled from a human donor in good health (CMV status not recorded). Some clones in this sample may be carry-over from other donors' samples. The source material was cultured PBMCs, sampled from culture after CMV antigen stimulation. For the CDR3, the sequence is CSARDYQGTGANVLTF. The bases read TGCAGTGCTAGAGATTACCAGGGGACTGGGGCCAACGTCCTGACTTTC.